Below are 10 T cell receptor beta chains sequenced from a single sample in a study of cytomegalovirus exposure and HLA in healthy donors. Primers included in the PCR were 60 Vbeta and 13 Jbeta primers. Some clones are missing from TCRdb's copy, which holds only in-frame ones; the method was immunoSEQ multiplex PCR. The sample has over 60,000 clones; approximately 75% are singletons. Sample: PBMCs. The receptor set was obtained from a woman under 40 in good health and CMV-seronegative.

This chain connects TRBV6-1 to TRBJ1-1; D possibly corresponds to TRBD1 (6 bases). The germline gives CDR1 MNHNS, CDR2 SASEGT. The CDR3 extends over 13 amino acids. V lost 7 bases, J lost 7 bases, and 16 bases lay in between. CDR3 amino acids: CASTRDTHREAFF. The CDR3, as DNA: TGTGCCAGCACTCGGGACACACACCGTGAAGCTTTCTTT.

The V and J genes are TRBV7-9 and TRBJ2-1, with 8 nucleotides matching TRBD1. CDR1 is SEHNR, CDR2 FQNEAQ, per germline (reference sequence). The CDR3 sequence is 16 residues long. Trimming took 1 base from V and 5 from J; bases not matched to a gene: 7. CDR3 nucleotides: TGTGCCAGCAGCTTAGGACCGGACAGGGTGAACAATGAGCAGTTCTTC. Residues: CASSLGPDRVNNEQFF. Full variable domain (outside the CDR3, taken from reference TRBV7-9 and TRBJ2-1): DTGVSQNPRHKITKRGQNVTFRCDPISEHNRLYWYRQTLGQGPEFLTYFQNEAQLEKSRLLSDRFSAERPKGSFSTLEIQRTEQGDSAMYLCASSLGPDRVNNEQFFGPGTRLTVL.

This clone was detected only a few times. The genes are TRBV7-8 and TRBJ2-7, with 9 bases identical to TRBD1. This CDR3 has 15 amino acids. The germline V gene has CDR1 SGHVS and CDR2 FQNEAQ. The J segment lost 6 bases and the V segment lost 0 bases, leaving 6 bases of the junction unmatched. For the CDR3, the DNA is TGTGCCAGCAGCTTAGCTGCACAGGGGGCGGGCGAGCAGTACGTC. This codes for CASSLAAQGAGEQYV.

J is TRBJ2-7 and V is TRBV30; D possibly corresponds to TRBD1 (6 bases). Germline-derived CDR1 and CDR2 are GTSNPN and SVGIG (reference sequence). The CDR3 length is 11 residues. V dropped 3 bases and J dropped 6 bases, with 9 bases sitting between them. The CDR3 is CAWSRGSEQYV. CDR3 DNA: TGTGCCTGGAGCAGGGGTTCCGAGCAGTACGTC.

The rearrangement links TRBV20-1 to TRBJ2-1; TRBD2 is a possible D gene (6 bases). Germline V CDR1 and CDR2: DFQATT, SNEGSKA (reference sequence). V shed 0 bases and J shed 15 bases, with 12 bases lying between them. The CDR3 sequence is 11 residues long. CDR3 residues: CSARERDLAFF. The CDR3, as DNA: TGCAGTGCTAGAGAACGGGACTTAGCGTTCTTC.

This chain uses TRBV7-2 with TRBJ2-7, with TRBD2 matching over 8 bases. This CDR3 comprises 17 residues. After removal of 2 bases from V and 0 bases from J, the junction contained 9 bases not matched to a gene. The germline V gene has CDR1 SGHTA and CDR2 FQGNSA. The CDR3 DNA is TGTGCCAGCAGCTTAACCCCAGCGGGGGACCCCTCCTACGAGCAGTACGTC. Its protein product is CASSLTPAGDPSYEQYV.

This chain joins TRBV25-1 and TRBJ2-7; 12 bases align to TRBD2. The CDR3 is made up of 15 amino acids. The germline CDR1 and CDR2 sequences are MGHDK and SYGVNS. The V and J ends lost 5 bases and 4 bases, in that order; junction bases with no gene match: 6. The chain's CDR3 is CASSTTSGRPYEQYF. In DNA, the CDR3 is TGTGCCAGCAGTACAACTAGCGGGAGGCCTTACGAGCAGTACTTC.

The V and J genes are TRBV30 and TRBJ2-2; D not resolved. The CDR3 length is 14 residues. The germline CDR1 and CDR2 sequences are GTSNPN and SVGIG (reference sequence). Between the trimmed V and J ends, which lost 3 bases and 3 bases, there was a span of 11 bases. The CDR3 loop reads CAWSRQVDTGELFF. The DNA for the CDR3 is TGTGCCTGGAGCAGGCAGGTGGACACCGGGGAGCTGTTTTTT. The complete variable domain, with remaining parts taken from reference TRBV30 and TRBJ2-2, reads SQTIHQWPATLVQPVGSPLSLECTVEGTSNPNLYWYRQAAGRGLQLLFYSVGIGQISSEVPQNLSASRPQDRQFILSSKKLLLSDSGFYLCAWSRQVDTGELFFGEGSRLTVL.

V and J are TRBV6-1 and TRBJ1-5; possible D gene TRBD1, 5 bases. The CDR3 is 15 amino acids. The germline V gene encodes CDR1 MNHNS and CDR2 SASEGT. Trimming took 6 bases from V and 9 from J, leaving 21 bases between them. The CDR3 loop is CASRPGTPAQSPQHF. The CDR3 DNA is TGTGCCAGCAGACCCGGGACTCCCGCCCAATCGCCCCAGCATTTT.

The CDR3 sequence: CASSLGWQDTEAFF. The DNA of the CDR3 is TGCGCCAGCAGCTTGGGGTGGCAAGACACTGAAGCTTTCTTT. The V call is TRBV5-1, the J call TRBJ1-1; D gene unclear. This CDR3 comprises 14 residues. V lost 0 bases, J lost 3 bases, and 9 bases lay in between. The germline CDR1 and CDR2 sequences are SGHRS and YFSETQ.